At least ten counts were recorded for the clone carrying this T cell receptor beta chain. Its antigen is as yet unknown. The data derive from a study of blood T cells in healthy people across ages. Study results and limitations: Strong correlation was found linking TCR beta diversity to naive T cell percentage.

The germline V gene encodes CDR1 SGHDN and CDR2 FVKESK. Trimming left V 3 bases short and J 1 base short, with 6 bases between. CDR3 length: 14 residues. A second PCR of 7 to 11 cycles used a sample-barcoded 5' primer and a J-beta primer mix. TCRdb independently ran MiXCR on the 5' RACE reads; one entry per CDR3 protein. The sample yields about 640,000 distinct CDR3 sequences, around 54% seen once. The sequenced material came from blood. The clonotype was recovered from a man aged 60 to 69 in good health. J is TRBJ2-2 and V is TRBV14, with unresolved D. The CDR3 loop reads CASSQNRNTGELFF. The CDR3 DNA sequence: TGTGCCAGCAGCCAGAACAGGAACACCGGGGAGCTGTTTTTT. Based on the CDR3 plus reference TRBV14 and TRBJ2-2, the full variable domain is EAGVTQFPSHSVIEKGQTVTLRCDPISGHDNLYWYRRVMGKEIKFLLHFVKESKQDESGMPNNRFLAERTGGTYSTLKVQPAELEDSGVYFCASSQNRNTGELFFGEGSRLTVL.